The sequence of this T cell receptor (beta chain) was determined in a study of blood T cells in healthy people across ages. Trimming cost V 1 base and J 5 bases, with 11 bases left between them. The germline V gene encodes CDR1 MNHEY and CDR2 SMNVEV (reference sequence). The CDR3 runs 14 residues. Sample-barcoded 5' priming and a J-beta primer mix drove a second PCR of roughly 6 to 12 cycles. A single record per CDR3 protein comes from TCRdb applying MiXCR to the 5' RACE reads. Of over 1,500,000 distinct CDR3 sequences in the sample, about 50% are singletons; the top ten hold less than 2.5%. The V call is TRBV27, the J call TRBJ2-5, with D hard to call. Sequenced input: blood. This clonotype originated in a woman aged 40-49 years in good health. The chain's CDR3 is CASSLYIQGETQYF. In DNA form, the CDR3 reads TGTGCCAGCAGTTTATACATCCAAGGGGAGACCCAGTACTTC.